A selection of T cell receptor beta chains follows, all from one sample in a study of OX40 agonist ivuxolimab in advanced cancers. Some clones are missing from TCRdb's copy, which holds only in-frame ones; the method was immunoSEQ multiplex PCR. The repertoire holds tens of thousands of clones, about 85% seen once, with 2% to 2.5% in the top ten. Sequences were derived from CD4+ or CD8+ T cells sorted from blood, sampled in a trial of the OX40 agonist ivuxolimab. The receptors derive from an adult with an advanced solid tumor such as melanoma, head and neck, liver or kidney cancer. CDR3s include the opening cysteine and the closing phenylalanine or tryptophan. D genes are given only for firm matches. Only part of the rows carry a size: once, few, many, or a class if the clone is expanded.

j_call,v_call,clone_size,d_call,cdr3_aa,cdr3_nt
TRBJ2-1,TRBV19,NA,NA,CASSQGFHNEQFF,TGTGCCAGTAGCCAAGGGTTTCACAATGAGCAGTTCTTC
TRBJ2-7,TRBV6-5,NA,NA,CASGLPLRGVYEQYF,TGTGCCAGCGGATTGCCGCTAAGGGGAGTGTACGAGCAGTACTTC
TRBJ2-7,TRBV5-1,NA,TRBD2,CASSLAGTFQYF,TGCGCCAGCAGCTTAGCGGGAACTTTTCAGTACTTC
TRBJ1-1,TRBV10-2,NA,TRBD1,CASSGQGSLAEAFF,TGCGCCAGCAGTGGACAGGGGTCACTCGCTGAAGCTTTCTTT
TRBJ2-4,TRBV19,NA,TRBD2,CASSIGSGGVDIQYF,TGTGCCAGTAGTATTGGTAGCGGGGGGGTGGACATTCAGTACTTC
TRBJ1-1,TRBV11-3,NA,NA,CASSSWARADTEAFF,TGTGCCAGCAGCTCGTGGGCCCGGGCAGACACTGAAGCTTTCTTT
TRBJ2-2,TRBV6-4,NA,TRBD1,CASRAGTENTGELFF,TGTGCCAGCAGAGCCGGGACAGAGAACACCGGGGAGCTGTTTTTT
TRBJ2-7,TRBV7-9,NA,NA,CASARTAYEQYF,TGTGCCAGCGCGAGGACAGCCTACGAGCAGTACTTC
TRBJ2-7,TRBV7-9,NA,NA,CASRSDGYSYEQYF,TGTGCCAGCAGATCGGACGGCTACTCCTACGAGCAGTACTTC
TRBJ2-3,TRBV5-6,NA,NA,CASSLRQITDTQYF,TGTGCCAGCAGCTTAAGGCAAATCACAGATACGCAGTATTTT
TRBJ2-2,TRBV11-2,NA,NA,CASSPGTNTGELFF,TGTGCCAGCAGCCCGGGGACTAACACCGGGGAGCTGTTTTTT
TRBJ2-7,TRBV19,NA,TRBD1,CASSMGQGDQQYF,TGTGCCAGTAGTATGGGACAGGGAGACCAGCAGTACTTC
TRBJ2-1,TRBV20-1,once,NA,CGGLGNEQFF,TGCGGCGGGTTGGGCAATGAGCAGTTCTTC
TRBJ1-2,TRBV6-6,NA,NA,CASSPGPGHGYTF,TGTGCCAGCAGTCCGGGACCAGGGCATGGCTACACCTTC
TRBJ2-1,TRBV29-1,NA,NA,CSAVRDTNNEQFF,TGCAGCGCGGTCCGGGACACTAACAATGAGCAGTTCTTC
TRBJ1-2,TRBV5-1,NA,TRBD1,CASSLVPGGAYGYTF,TGCGCCAGCAGCTTGGTCCCAGGGGGCGCCTATGGCTACACCTTC
TRBJ1-5,TRBV11-2,many,NA,CASSLGENQPQHF,TGTGCCAGCAGCTTGGGGGAGAATCAGCCCCAGCATTTT
TRBJ2-7,TRBV28,NA,NA,CASRGYGEQYF,TGTGCCAGCCGGGGATATGGCGAGCAGTACTTC
TRBJ1-1,TRBV2,NA,NA,CASDDRGNTEAFF,TGTGCCAGCGACGATCGGGGGAACACTGAAGCTTTCTTT
TRBJ2-7,TRBV5-1,NA,TRBD2,CASSMTGTSGIHEQYF,TGCGCCAGCAGCATGACCGGGACTAGCGGGATCCACGAGCAGTACTTC
TRBJ2-1,TRBV11-1,NA,NA,CASTHRVASPSNEQFF,TGTGCCAGCACCCATAGGGTAGCGAGTCCGAGCAATGAGCAGTTCTTC
TRBJ1-5,TRBV28,NA,NA,CASSIQAIAQHF,TGTGCCAGCAGTATACAGGCAATAGCCCAGCATTTT
TRBJ2-7,TRBV7-9,NA,TRBD1,CASSVTGGYEQYF,TGTGCCAGCAGCGTCACAGGGGGCTACGAGCAGTACTTC
TRBJ1-4,TRBV5-1,NA,NA,CASSLFGEEKLFF,TGCGCCAGCAGCTTGTTCGGGGAGGAAAAACTGTTTTTT
TRBJ1-3,TRBV28,NA,NA,CASSSGPGNTIYF,TGTGCCAGCAGTTCAGGGCCCGGAAACACCATATATTTT
TRBJ2-1,TRBV2,NA,TRBD2,CASSGTSGRGPYNEQFF,TGTGCCAGCAGTGGGACTAGCGGGAGAGGTCCCTACAATGAGCAGTTCTTC
TRBJ1-2,TRBV11-3,NA,NA,CASSSTRTGGYTF,TGTGCCAGCAGCTCGACCCGGACGGGTGGCTACACCTTC
TRBJ1-5,TRBV30,NA,NA,CAWSLIVVQENQPQHF,TGTGCCTGGAGTCTTATAGTGGTACAGGAGAATCAGCCCCAGCATTTT
TRBJ2-1,TRBV5-4,NA,NA,CASNSMGRSYNEQFF,TGTGCCAGCAACTCTATGGGGAGGTCCTACAATGAGCAGTTCTTC
TRBJ2-7,TRBV30,once,TRBD2,CAWSVIRGGLANYEQYF,TGTGCCTGGAGTGTCATACGGGGTGGACTAGCCAACTACGAGCAGTACTTC
TRBJ2-5,TRBV5-1,NA,NA,CASSYGGTQYF,TGCGCCAGCAGCTATGGAGGGACCCAGTACTTC
TRBJ2-1,TRBV25-1,NA,TRBD2,CASNPWAIAGFYNEQFF,TGTGCCAGCAATCCTTGGGCCATAGCGGGATTTTACAATGAGCAGTTCTTC
TRBJ2-1,TRBV10-2,few,TRBD2,CASSEGLAGLNNEQFF,TGCGCCAGCAGTGAGGGACTAGCGGGGTTAAACAATGAGCAGTTCTTC
TRBJ1-5,TRBV7-2,NA,TRBD1,CASSFQTGSNQPQHF,TGTGCCAGCAGCTTTCAGACAGGGAGCAATCAGCCCCAGCATTTT
TRBJ2-5,TRBV6-1,NA,NA,CASDLTFQRETQYF,TGTGCCAGCGACTTAACCTTTCAACGGGAGACCCAGTACTTC